Shown below are 8 T cell receptor beta chains from a single sample sequenced in a study of cytomegalovirus exposure and HLA in healthy donors. Amplification used 60 Vbeta primers and 13 Jbeta primers. TCRdb keeps only in-frame clones here, not all; method: immunoSEQ multiplex PCR. The profile shows around 220,000 clones, roughly 80% of them singletons. The sequenced material came from PBMCs. All receptors derive from a girl aged 2 to 9 in good health and CMV-seronegative.

The chain links TRBV9 to TRBJ1-3; a weak D match, TRBD1 (5 bases). The V gene's germline CDR1 is SGDLS and CDR2 YYNGEE. V was trimmed by 3 bases and J by 4 bases, leaving 11 bases between them. CDR3 length: 14 amino acids. CDR3 residues: CASSGGSGGNTIYF. The CDR3 DNA reads TGTGCCAGCAGCGGTGGGTCAGGGGGAAACACCATATATTTT. The full variable domain, in which reference TRBV9 and TRBJ1-3 provide the parts outside the CDR3, is DSGVTQTPKHLITATGQRVTLRCSPRSGDLSVYWYQQSLDQGLQFLIQYYNGEERAKGNILERFSAQQFPDLHSELNLSSLELGDSALYFCASSGGSGGNTIYFGEGSWLTVV.

This rearrangement joins TRBV7-9 to TRBJ2-3; 8 positions match TRBD2. CDR1 and CDR2 (germline): SEHNR, FQNEAQ (reference sequence). J lost 7 bases, V lost 5 bases, and 8 bases had no gene match. The CDR3 covers 14 residues. The chain's CDR3 is CASSPEREWNTQYF. For the CDR3, the DNA is TGTGCCAGCAGCCCTGAGCGGGAGTGGAATACGCAGTATTTT.

V usage is TRBV5-1 and J usage is TRBJ1-2; D gene uncertain. Trimming shortened V by 2 bases and J by 6 bases, and 5 bases separated the two germline ends. The CDR3 loop spans 11 amino acids. Looked up from germline, CDR1 is SGHRS and CDR2 is YFSETQ. This chain's CDR3 is CASSFGDGYTF. CDR3 DNA: TGCGCCAGCAGCTTCGGGGATGGCTACACCTTC.

The rearrangement uses TRBV9 and TRBJ2-1; 7 bases agree with TRBD2. The germline gives CDR1 SGDLS, CDR2 YYNGEE. V lost 3 bases to trimming and J lost 9 bases; unmatched junction nucleotides: 12. The CDR3 spans 15 residues. In DNA form, the CDR3 reads TGTGCCAGCAGCGAGACGTGGGAGGGCCATGGTGAGCAGTTCTTC. Encoded protein: CASSETWEGHGEQFF.

The V call is TRBV20-1, the J call TRBJ2-1; no clear D gene. The CDR3 covers 11 residues. The ends were cut back, 6 bases at V and 7 bases at J, with 10 bases in the middle. Germline CDR1 is DFQATT and CDR2 is SNEGSKA (reference sequence). Written as DNA, the CDR3 is TGCAGTGCGTATCGTGTAAATGAGCAGTTCTTC. Protein product: CSAYRVNEQFF.

The rearrangement uses TRBV5-6 and TRBJ1-1; TRBD1 might be the D (6 bases). Germline V gives CDR1 SGHDT, CDR2 YYEEEE. Trimming removed 4 bases at V and 3 bases at J, with 22 bases between. CDR3 length: 17 amino acids. The CDR3 here is CASSETSGSPGDTEAFF. The CDR3 DNA reads TGTGCCAGCAGCGAAACCTCAGGGTCCCCAGGGGACACTGAAGCTTTCTTT.

The V call is TRBV11-2, the J call TRBJ2-7; 9 nucleotides match TRBD1. This CDR3 is built from 14 residues. CDR1 and CDR2 from the germline V gene are SGHAT and FQNNGV. With 3 bases clipped from V and 6 bases from J, the junction kept 6 bases outside the gene matches. For the CDR3, the DNA is TGTGCCAGCAGCTTTGGACAGGGGCCCTCCGAGCAGTACTTC. Protein: CASSFGQGPSEQYF.

There are a few counts of this clone. This chain connects TRBV5-6 to TRBJ1-4, with 7 bases matching TRBD1. The V gene's germline CDR1 is SGHDT and CDR2 YYEEEE. The CDR3 has 16 residues. The V segment lost 2 bases and the J segment 3 bases; nucleotides outside the gene matches: 7. CDR3 in amino acids: CASSLYRGTPNEKLFF. For the CDR3, the DNA is TGTGCCAGCAGCTTATACAGGGGAACGCCTAATGAAAAACTGTTTTTT.